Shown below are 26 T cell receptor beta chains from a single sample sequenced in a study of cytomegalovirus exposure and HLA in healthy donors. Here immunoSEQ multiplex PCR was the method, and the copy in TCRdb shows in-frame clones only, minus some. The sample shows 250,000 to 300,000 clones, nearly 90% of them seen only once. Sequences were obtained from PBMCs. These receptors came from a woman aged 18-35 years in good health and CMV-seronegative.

The DNA for the CDR3 is TGTGCCAGCTCACCTCGACAGGGGAGCTCTGGAAACACCATATATTTT. Translated, it gives CASSPRQGSSGNTIYF. V usage is TRBV18 and J usage is TRBJ1-3, with 8 nucleotides matching TRBD1. Germline values: CDR1 KGHSH, CDR2 LQKENI. Trimming cost V 3 bases and J 0 bases; bases outside gene matches: 4. The CDR3 covers 16 residues. Variable domain in full (rest from reference TRBV18 and TRBJ1-3): NAGVMQNPRHLVRRRGQEARLRCSPMKGHSHVYWYRQLPEEGLKFMVYLQKENIIDESGMPKERFSAEFPKEGPSILRIQQVVRGDSAAYFCASSPRQGSSGNTIYFGEGSWLTVV.

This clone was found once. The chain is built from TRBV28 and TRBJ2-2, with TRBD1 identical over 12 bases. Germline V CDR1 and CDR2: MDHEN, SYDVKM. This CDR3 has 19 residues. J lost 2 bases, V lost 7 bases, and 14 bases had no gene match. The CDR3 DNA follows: TGTGCCAGCATCCTTACCATGGGACAGGGGGCTGTAAACACCGGGGAGCTGTTTTTT. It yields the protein CASILTMGQGAVNTGELFF. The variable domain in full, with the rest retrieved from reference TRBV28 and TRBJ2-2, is DVKVTQSSRYLVKRTGEKVFLECVQDMDHENMFWYRQDPGLGLRLIYFSYDVKMKEKGDIPEGYSVSREKKERFSLILESASTNQTSMYLCASILTMGQGAVNTGELFFGEGSRLTVL.

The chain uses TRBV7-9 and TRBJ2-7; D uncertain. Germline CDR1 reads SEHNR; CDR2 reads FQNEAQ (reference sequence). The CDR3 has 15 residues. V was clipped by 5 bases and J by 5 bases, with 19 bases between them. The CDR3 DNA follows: TGTGCCAGCAGCACACCGGGCCCTAAAGGACACGAGCAGTACGTC. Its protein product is CASSTPGPKGHEQYV.

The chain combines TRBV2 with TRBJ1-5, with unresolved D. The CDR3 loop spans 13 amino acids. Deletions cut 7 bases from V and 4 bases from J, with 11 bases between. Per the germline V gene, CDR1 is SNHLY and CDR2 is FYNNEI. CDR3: CASTSWKNQPQHF. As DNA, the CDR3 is TGTGCCAGCACTAGTTGGAAAAATCAGCCCCAGCATTTT.

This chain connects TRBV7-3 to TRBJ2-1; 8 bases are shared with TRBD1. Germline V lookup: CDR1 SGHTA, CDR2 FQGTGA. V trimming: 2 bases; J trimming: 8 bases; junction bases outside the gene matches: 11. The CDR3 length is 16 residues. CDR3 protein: CASSLAGQGGPYEQFF. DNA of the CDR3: TGTGCCAGCAGCTTAGCCGGACAGGGCGGCCCCTATGAGCAGTTCTTC.

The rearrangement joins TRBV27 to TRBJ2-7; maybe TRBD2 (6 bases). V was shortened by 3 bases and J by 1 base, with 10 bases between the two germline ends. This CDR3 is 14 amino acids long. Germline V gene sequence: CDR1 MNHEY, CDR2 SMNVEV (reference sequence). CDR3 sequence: CASSFGGVSYEQYF. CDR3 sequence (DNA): TGTGCCAGCAGTTTCGGCGGGGTATCCTACGAGCAGTACTTC.

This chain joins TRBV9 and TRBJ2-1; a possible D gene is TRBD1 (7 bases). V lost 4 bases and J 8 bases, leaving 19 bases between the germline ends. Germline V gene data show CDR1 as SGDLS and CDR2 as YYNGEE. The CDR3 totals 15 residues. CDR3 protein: CASSPSPTGRHEQFF. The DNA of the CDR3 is TGTGCCAGCAGCCCGAGCCCGACAGGGAGGCATGAGCAGTTCTTC.

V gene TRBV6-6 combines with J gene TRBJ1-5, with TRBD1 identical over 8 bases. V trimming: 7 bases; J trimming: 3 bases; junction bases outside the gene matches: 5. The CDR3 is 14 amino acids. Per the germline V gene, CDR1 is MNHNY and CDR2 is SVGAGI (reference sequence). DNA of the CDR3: TGTGCCAGCAACCCAGGGGGCACCAATCAGCCCCAGCATTTT. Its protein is CASNPGGTNQPQHF.

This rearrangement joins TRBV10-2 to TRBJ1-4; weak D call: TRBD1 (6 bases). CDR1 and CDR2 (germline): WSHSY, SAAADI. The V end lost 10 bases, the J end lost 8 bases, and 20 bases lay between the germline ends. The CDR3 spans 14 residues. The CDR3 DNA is TGCGCCACCAAATCGGGGGGCTACTGGGAAAAACTGTTTTTT. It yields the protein CATKSGGYWEKLFF.

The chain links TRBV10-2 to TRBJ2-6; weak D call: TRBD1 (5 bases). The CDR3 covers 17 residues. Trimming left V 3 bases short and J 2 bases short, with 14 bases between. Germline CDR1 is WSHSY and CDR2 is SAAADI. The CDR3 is CASSETGYRTGANVLTF. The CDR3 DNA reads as TGCGCCAGCAGTGAAACGGGCTACAGGACTGGGGCCAACGTCCTGACTTTC.

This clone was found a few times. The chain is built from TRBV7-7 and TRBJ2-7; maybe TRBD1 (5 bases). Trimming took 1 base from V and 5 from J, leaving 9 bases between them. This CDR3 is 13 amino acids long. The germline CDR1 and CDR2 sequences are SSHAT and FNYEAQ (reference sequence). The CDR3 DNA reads TGTGCCAGCAGCTTAGAAGGGGTCCACGAGCAGTACGTC. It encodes CASSLEGVHEQYV.

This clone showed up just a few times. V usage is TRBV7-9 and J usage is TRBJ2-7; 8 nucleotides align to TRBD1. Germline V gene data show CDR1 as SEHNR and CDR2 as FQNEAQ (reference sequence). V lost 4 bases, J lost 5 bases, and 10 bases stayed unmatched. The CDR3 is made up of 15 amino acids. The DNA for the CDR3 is TGTGCCAGCAGCTCCCCTCGCGACAGGGGCCACGAGCAGTACTTC. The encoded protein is CASSSPRDRGHEQYF.

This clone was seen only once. CDR3 bases: TGTGCCAGTACTTCCCCAGCCAGTTCTTATAGCCAGGGTTCCGGGGAGCTGTTTTTT. Translated, it gives CASTSPASSYSQGSGELFF. The gene calls are TRBV2 and TRBJ2-2, with D perhaps matching TRBD1 (5 bases). The CDR3 length is 19 residues. With 9 bases removed from V and 6 bases from J, the gap between germline ends came to 32 bases. CDR1 and CDR2 (germline): SNHLY, FYNNEI.

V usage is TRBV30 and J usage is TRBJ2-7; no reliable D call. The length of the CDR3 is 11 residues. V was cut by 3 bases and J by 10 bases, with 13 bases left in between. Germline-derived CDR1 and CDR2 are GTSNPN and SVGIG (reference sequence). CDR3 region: CAWRGELIQYF. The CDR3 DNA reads TGTGCCTGGAGGGGCGAGCTAATACAGTACTTC.

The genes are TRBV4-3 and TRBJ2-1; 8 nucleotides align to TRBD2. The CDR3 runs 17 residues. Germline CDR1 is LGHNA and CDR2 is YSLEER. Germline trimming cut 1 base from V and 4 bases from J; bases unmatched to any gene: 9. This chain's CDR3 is CASSQGSGGPFYNEQFF. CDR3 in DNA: TGCGCCAGCAGCCAAGGGTCGGGGGGGCCTTTTTACAATGAGCAGTTCTTC.

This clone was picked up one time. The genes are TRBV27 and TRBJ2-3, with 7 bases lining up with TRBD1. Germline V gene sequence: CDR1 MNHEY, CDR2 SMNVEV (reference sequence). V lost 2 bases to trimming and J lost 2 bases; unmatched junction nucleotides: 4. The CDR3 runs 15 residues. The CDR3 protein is CASSLRDSITDTQYF. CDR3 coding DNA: TGTGCCAGCAGTTTACGGGACAGTATCACAGATACGCAGTATTTT.

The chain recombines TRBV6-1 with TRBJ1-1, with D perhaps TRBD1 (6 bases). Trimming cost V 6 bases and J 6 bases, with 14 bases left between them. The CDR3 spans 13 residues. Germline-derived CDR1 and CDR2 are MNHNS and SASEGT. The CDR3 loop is CASSLIQGSEAFF. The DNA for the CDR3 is TGTGCCAGCAGCCTAATACAGGGCTCTGAAGCTTTCTTT.

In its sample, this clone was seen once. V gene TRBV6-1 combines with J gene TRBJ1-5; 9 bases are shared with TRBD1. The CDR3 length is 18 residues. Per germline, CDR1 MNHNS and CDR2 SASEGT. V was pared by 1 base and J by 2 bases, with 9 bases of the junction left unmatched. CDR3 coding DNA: TGTGCCAGCAGTGAAGTGGGGACAGGGTTCCTGGGCAATCAGCCCCAGCATTTT. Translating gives CASSEVGTGFLGNQPQHF.

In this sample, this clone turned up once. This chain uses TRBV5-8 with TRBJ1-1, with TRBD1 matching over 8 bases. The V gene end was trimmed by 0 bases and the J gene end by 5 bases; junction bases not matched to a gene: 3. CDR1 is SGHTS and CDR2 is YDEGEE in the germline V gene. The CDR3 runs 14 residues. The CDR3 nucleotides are TGTGCCAGCAGCTTGGGGGGACAGGCTACTGAAGCTTTCTTT. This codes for CASSLGGQATEAFF.

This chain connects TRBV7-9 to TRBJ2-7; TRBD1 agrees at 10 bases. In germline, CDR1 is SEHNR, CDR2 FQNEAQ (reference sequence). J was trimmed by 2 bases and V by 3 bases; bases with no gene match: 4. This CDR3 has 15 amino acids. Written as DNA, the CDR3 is TGTGCCAGCAGCTTTGGGACAGGGGAGACCTACGAGCAGTACGTC. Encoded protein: CASSFGTGETYEQYV.

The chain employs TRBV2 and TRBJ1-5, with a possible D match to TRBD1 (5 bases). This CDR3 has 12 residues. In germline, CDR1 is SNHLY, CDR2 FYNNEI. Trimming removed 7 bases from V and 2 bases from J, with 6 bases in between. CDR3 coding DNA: TGTGCCAGCACCAGGGGCAATCAGCCCCAGCATTTT. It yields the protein CASTRGNQPQHF. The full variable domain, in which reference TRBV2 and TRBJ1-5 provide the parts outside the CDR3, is EPEVTQTPSHQVTQMGQEVILRCVPISNHLYFYWYRQILGQKVEFLVSFYNNEISEKSEIFDDQFSVERPDGSNFTLKIRSTKLEDSAMYFCASTRGNQPQHFGDGTRLSIL.

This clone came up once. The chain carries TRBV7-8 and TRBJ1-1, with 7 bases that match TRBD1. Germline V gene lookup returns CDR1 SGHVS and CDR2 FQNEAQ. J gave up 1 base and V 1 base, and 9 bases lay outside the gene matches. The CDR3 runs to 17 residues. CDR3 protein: CASSLDRQGTGNTEAFF. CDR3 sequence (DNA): TGTGCCAGCAGCTTAGATAGACAGGGTACGGGGAACACTGAAGCTTTCTTT.

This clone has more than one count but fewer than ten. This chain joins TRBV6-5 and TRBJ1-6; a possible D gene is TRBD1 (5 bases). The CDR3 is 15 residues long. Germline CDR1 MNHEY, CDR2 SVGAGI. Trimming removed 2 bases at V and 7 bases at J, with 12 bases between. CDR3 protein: CASSYSRVGNSPLHF. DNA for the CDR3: TGTGCCAGCAGTTACAGCAGGGTCGGGAATTCACCCCTCCACTTT.

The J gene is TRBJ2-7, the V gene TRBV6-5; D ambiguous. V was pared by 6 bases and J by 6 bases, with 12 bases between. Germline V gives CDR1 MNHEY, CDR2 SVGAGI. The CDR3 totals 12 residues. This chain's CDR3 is CASSQSLSEQYF. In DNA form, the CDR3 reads TGTGCCAGCAGCCAGTCTCTTTCCGAGCAGTACTTC.

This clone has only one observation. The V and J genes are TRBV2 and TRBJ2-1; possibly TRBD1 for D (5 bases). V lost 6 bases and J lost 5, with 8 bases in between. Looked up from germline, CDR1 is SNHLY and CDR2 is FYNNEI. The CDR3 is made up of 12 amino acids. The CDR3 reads CASRGHHNEQFF. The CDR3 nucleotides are TGTGCCAGCAGAGGACACCACAATGAGCAGTTCTTC.

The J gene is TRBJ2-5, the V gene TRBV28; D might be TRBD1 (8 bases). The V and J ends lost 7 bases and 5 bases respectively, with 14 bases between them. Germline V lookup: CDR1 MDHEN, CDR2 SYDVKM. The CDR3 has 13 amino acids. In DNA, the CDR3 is TGTGCCAGCACACCACAGGGGGGGGAGACCCAGTACTTC. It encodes CASTPQGGETQYF.